This TCR beta chain stems from a study of blood T cell repertoires in COVID-19 (dated by TCRdb to 2020 to 2022). Notes on the research overall: Samples covering the acute and convalescent phases of COVID-19 were provided by collaborators in the United States, Italy and Spain. The material from the prospective study consisted of cDNA or gDNA derived from T cells, B-cell-depleted T cells, or PBMCs. Subjects who had been exposed to COVID-19, were actively infected with it, or had recovered from it provided the deeply sampled blood TCRbeta repertoires that made up the dataset. The repertoires were made available in a free public database intended to serve as a resource for research on the immune response to SARS-CoV-2. Samples were obtained from the ongoing ImmuneRACE study (first 160 participants) and from some 1,200 subjects provided by 6 global collaborators. Nearly every sample came with metadata listing a de-identified subject ID, COVID-19 status, age in years and sex. Where available, HLA class I and class II types were taken from metadata supplied by the sample provider and were not determined by assay-based typing.

Each collaborating institution followed its own protocols to collect whole blood in K2EDTA tubes. For TCRbeta analysis, collaborator samples were shipped as frozen whole blood, as isolated PBMCs, or as DNA extracted from either sample type. What the work shows at the level of the full study, not this receptor alone: Clinical and demographic metadata were provided uncurated, with the amount varying by source and participant.

The germline V gene provides CDR1 SGHTA and CDR2 FQGTGA. The CDR3 covers 16 residues, taking in both the cysteine and the phenylalanine. The CDR3 DNA has 48 bases and is translated from base 1. V loses 1 base, J loses 2 bases, and the germline ends lie 13 bases apart. As concerns this clone: It has no known antigen specificity. Nothing much larger sits one base from this clone, and base qualities are not available.

TCRbeta CDR3 regions were amplified from genomic DNA by means of the immunoSEQ Assay, a bias-controlled multiplex PCR. Concerning the study's data processing: Within the assay, amplification of reference gene primers was used to estimate how many nucleated cells each sample contained. Sequence reads were collapsed and filtered to measure the absolute abundance of every unique TCRbeta CDR3 rearrangement. For each sample, productive Simpson clonality was calculated by taking the square root of Simpson's diversity index across productive rearrangements. Drawn from immuneACCESS, this table holds only the in-frame rearrangements with V and J called that TCRdb kept. Clones are partly lost; checked studies trace under half to an unresolved V gene and leave the rest unexplained. Clonal size and the V and J genes are those of that table, whereas D and trimming came from the DNA. The sample yields about 150,000 clones; roughly 80% were counted once. Approximately 8.6% of the sample goes to the ten largest clones.

Recombination linked TRBV7-3 to TRBJ2-3; the D segment could be TRBD2, given 6 matching bases. The clonotype originates from a middle-aged man with active or convalescent COVID-19. Sequencing was done on a sample of peripheral blood. The CDR3 sequence is CASSLIGRGDTDTQYF. The base sequence is TGTGCCAGCAGCTTAATCGGGCGGGGCGACACAGATACGCAGTATTTT.